This T cell receptor (beta chain) emerged from a study of control samples from healthy donors and cancer patients (dated by TCRdb to 2018 to 2020). Turning to this clone: Its antigen remains unidentified. The sample holds no much larger clone one base away, and base qualities are not on file.

Trimming removed 2 bases from V and 5 bases from J, leaving 18 bases between the germline ends. Reading from cysteine to phenylalanine, the CDR3 counts 17 amino acids. Only the CDR3 DNA stays, 51 bases, in frame from base 1. The germline V gene specifies KGHDR as CDR1 and SFDVKD as CDR2. Libraries were prepared through the immunoSEQ multiplex PCR assay. In its TCRdb copy, this immuneACCESS table keeps in-frame sequences only and misses some clones. Where compared with another copy, unresolved V genes explain less than half of these, and the others have no known cause. For this sample the table gives about 120,000 clones, of which 75% to 90% were detected only once. The biggest ten clones account for 0.95% to 1.3% of the sample.

The sequencing sample was made of PBMCs. This receptor was identified in a woman between 45 and 60 years old with colorectal cancer. This receptor chain uses TRBV24-1 and TRBJ1-5, with the D gene too uncertain to name. CDR3 region: CATSDSQVVLGDQPQHF. The DNA sequence is TGTGCCACCAGTGATTCCCAGGTAGTCCTGGGCGATCAGCCCCAGCATTTT.